This is a list of T cell receptor beta chains from one sample in a study of T-cell memory formation after mild COVID-19. MiXCR, applied by TCRdb to the 5' RACE reads, yields one record per CDR3 protein. The data contain fewer than 140,000 distinct CDR3 sequences, 9.5% to 15% of them singletons. Material for sequencing was PBMCs or a T cell subset sorted from them (not recorded which). The receptor set was obtained from an adult woman who had mild COVID-19 (a few samples of this study predate the infection). Cell type and time point are not known. The CDR3 runs from the conserved cysteine through the conserved F or W. A D gene is named only where the DNA matches it firmly. The size field is filled for only some rows; it gives once, few, many or a size class.

J,size,D,length,V,CDR3,DNA
TRBJ2-1,few,TRBD2,16,TRBV3-1,CASSQGREGYYNEQFF,TGTGCCAGCAGCCAAGGACGGGAGGGATATTACAATGAGCAGTTCTTC
TRBJ1-1,NA,NA,12,TRBV5-1,CASSLNSLEAFF,TGCGCCAGCAGCTTGAACAGCTTAGAAGCTTTCTTT
TRBJ1-3,NA,TRBD1,14,TRBV10-3,CAISNRGSGNTIYF,TGTGCCATCAGCAACAGGGGCTCTGGAAACACCATATATTTT
TRBJ2-5,NA,NA,14,TRBV25-1,CASSPDSGGGTQYF,TGTGCCAGCAGTCCAGACAGCGGAGGTGGGACCCAGTACTTC
TRBJ2-1,NA,TRBD1,15,TRBV2,CAGRFSGQGSYEQFF,TGTGCCGGCAGATTTTCGGGACAGGGATCATATGAGCAGTTCTTC
TRBJ1-5,NA,TRBD1,15,TRBV9,CASSVGGQANQPQHF,TGTGCCAGCAGCGTAGGGGGACAGGCTAATCAGCCCCAGCATTTT
TRBJ2-1,NA,TRBD2,13,TRBV7-9,CATGTSGDNEQFF,TGTGCCACCGGGACTAGCGGAGACAATGAGCAGTTCTTC
TRBJ2-2,NA,TRBD1,15,TRBV4-1,CASSLGTGVTGELFF,TGCGCCAGCAGCCTCGGGACAGGGGTCACCGGGGAGCTGTTTTTT
TRBJ2-1,NA,NA,12,TRBV4-1,CASSQRYNEQFF,TGCGCCAGCAGCCAGCGATACAATGAGCAGTTCTTC
TRBJ2-1,NA,NA,18,TRBV20-1,CSARVAGGSAGAGNEQFF,TGCAGTGCTAGAGTTGCAGGGGGCTCAGCGGGAGCTGGGAATGAGCAGTTCTTC
TRBJ2-7,NA,TRBD1,13,TRBV12-3/TRBV12-4,CASSIGTVYEQYF,TGTGCCAGCAGTATCGGGACAGTATACGAGCAGTACTTC
TRBJ2-5,few,NA,14,TRBV4-1,CASSQEGGQETQYF,TGCGCCAGCAGCCAAGAGGGGGGCCAAGAGACCCAGTACTTC
TRBJ2-7,NA,NA,13,TRBV29-1,CSVEDQVPHEQYF,TGCAGCGTTGAAGATCAGGTACCCCACGAGCAGTACTTC
TRBJ2-7,NA,TRBD1,14,TRBV9,CASSVGEQGVEQYF,TGTGCCAGCAGCGTAGGGGAACAGGGGGTCGAGCAGTACTTC
TRBJ1-1,NA,TRBD1,14,TRBV6-5,CASYHRQGTTEAFF,TGTGCCAGCTACCATCGACAGGGGACCACTGAAGCTTTCTTT
TRBJ2-5,many,TRBD2,15,TRBV20-1,CSAPGLAGDQETQYF,TGCAGTGCTCCGGGACTAGCGGGGGACCAAGAGACCCAGTACTTC
TRBJ2-6,few,NA,16,TRBV6-4,CASSDSSNSGANVLTF,TGTGCCAGCAGTGACTCGTCGAACTCTGGGGCCAACGTCCTGACTTTC
TRBJ2-3,NA,NA,17,TRBV12-3/TRBV12-4,CASSSVHPAASTDTQYF,TGTGCCAGCAGCTCAGTCCACCCAGCGGCTAGCACAGATACGCAGTATTTT
TRBJ2-2,NA,TRBD1,19,TRBV2,CASSFEGGPGQVDTGELFF,TGTGCCAGCAGTTTCGAGGGGGGACCGGGACAGGTCGACACCGGGGAGCTGTTTTTT
TRBJ2-4,few,NA,13,TRBV29-1,CSARDLAKNIQYF,TGCAGCGCCAGGGATTTAGCCAAAAACATTCAGTACTTC
TRBJ1-1,NA,TRBD1,14,TRBV7-6,CASSSDRGYTEAFF,TGTGCCAGCAGCTCCGACAGGGGGTACACTGAAGCTTTCTTT
TRBJ2-7,NA,NA,15,TRBV4-1,CASSQDPSSSYEQYF,TGCGCCAGCAGCCAAGATCCCAGCAGCTCCTACGAGCAGTACTTC
TRBJ2-1,many,TRBD2,16,TRBV4-2,CASSQAAGGRNNEQFF,TGTGCCAGCAGCCAAGCGGCGGGGGGGCGTAACAATGAGCAGTTCTTC
TRBJ2-5,NA,NA,15,TRBV9,CASSISAANQETQYF,TGTGCCAGCAGCATTTCGGCGGCTAACCAAGAGACCCAGTACTTC
TRBJ2-3,few,TRBD2,17,TRBV6-5,CASSLGTSGDITDTQYF,TGTGCCAGCAGTCTCGGGACTAGCGGGGATATCACAGATACGCAGTATTTT
TRBJ1-2,few,NA,13,TRBV5-6,CASSPGTHYGYTF,TGTGCCAGCAGCCCAGGGACACACTATGGCTACACCTTC
TRBJ2-1,few,NA,14,TRBV5-4,CASSFSTGFNEQFF,TGTGCCAGCAGCTTTTCAACGGGCTTCAATGAGCAGTTCTTC
TRBJ2-1,NA,NA,16,TRBV6-5,CASSYSRGRTYNEQFF,TGTGCCAGCAGTTACTCGAGAGGGAGGACCTACAATGAGCAGTTCTTC
TRBJ2-7,NA,NA,15,TRBV11-2,CASSHSPGVQGEQYF,TGTGCCAGCAGCCATTCACCGGGGGTACAGGGCGAGCAGTACTTC
TRBJ1-5,few,NA,14,TRBV7-6,CASSLAGFGQPQHF,TGTGCCAGCAGCTTAGCCGGTTTCGGCCAGCCCCAGCATTTT
TRBJ1-2,few,TRBD1,14,TRBV7-9,CASSSWDRDYGYTF,TGTGCCAGCAGCTCTTGGGACAGGGACTATGGCTACACCTTC